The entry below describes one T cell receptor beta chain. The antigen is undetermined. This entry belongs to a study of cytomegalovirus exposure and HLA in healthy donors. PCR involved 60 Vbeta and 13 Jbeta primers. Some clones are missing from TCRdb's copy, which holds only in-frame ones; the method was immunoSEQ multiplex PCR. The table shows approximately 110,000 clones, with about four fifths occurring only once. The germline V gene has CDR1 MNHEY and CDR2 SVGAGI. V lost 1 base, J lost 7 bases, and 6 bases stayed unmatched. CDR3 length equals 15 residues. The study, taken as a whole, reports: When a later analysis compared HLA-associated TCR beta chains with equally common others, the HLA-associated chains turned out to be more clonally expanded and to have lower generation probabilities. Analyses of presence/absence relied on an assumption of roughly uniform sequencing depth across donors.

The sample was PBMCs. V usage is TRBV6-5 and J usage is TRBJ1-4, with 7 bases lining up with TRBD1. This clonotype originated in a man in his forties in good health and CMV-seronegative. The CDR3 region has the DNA TGTGCCAGCAGTTACTTGGGTCAGGGGGTTGAAAAACTGTTTTTT. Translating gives CASSYLGQGVEKLFF.